This is a list of T cell receptor beta chains from one sample in a study of PD-1 blockade in classical Hodgkin lymphoma. The table came from immunoSEQ multiplex PCR; TCRdb's copy has only in-frame clones and leaves some out. The sample yields over 10,000 clones, around 87% seen once. This specimen consisted of peripheral blood mononuclear cells (PBMCs), obtained at baseline. These receptors were obtained from a human donor with classical Hodgkin lymphoma. CDR3s include the opening cysteine and the closing phenylalanine or tryptophan. A D gene is named only where the DNA matches it firmly. Clone size is not always given. Where it is, it says once, few, many or a class for expanded clones.

CDR3 DNA | CDR3 protein | D gene | J gene | V gene | clone size
TGTGCCAGCAGTCGCGTGGTGGGGAGCAATCAGCCCCAGCATTTT | CASSRVVGSNQPQHF | . | TRBJ1-5 | TRBV27 | .
TGTGCCAGCAGCGTATCAGGGTATGCTAATCAGCCCCAGCATTTT | CASSVSGYANQPQHF | . | TRBJ1-5 | TRBV9 | few
TGCGCCAGCAGCTTGGCATGGGACTGGGGCTACGAGCAGTACTTC | CASSLAWDWGYEQYF | . | TRBJ2-7 | TRBV5-1 | few
TGTGCCAGCAGCTTGGGGAACTACGAGCAGTACTTC | CASSLGNYEQYF | . | TRBJ2-7 | TRBV5-4 | .
TGTGCCAGCAGCCGGGACACACTGAACACTGAAGCTTTCTTT | CASSRDTLNTEAFF | . | TRBJ1-1 | TRBV2 | .
TGTGCCAGCAGTACGACAGGTTACTCCTACAATGAGCAGTTCTTC | CASSTTGYSYNEQFF | . | TRBJ2-1 | TRBV6-1 | .
TGTGCCAGCAGGACAAGCGGGGGTAACTACGAGCAGTACTTC | CASRTSGGNYEQYF | TRBD2 | TRBJ2-7 | TRBV27 | .
TGCGCCAGCAGCCTAACTGGCGGAACCTACGAGCAGTACTTC | CASSLTGGTYEQYF | . | TRBJ2-7 | TRBV4-1 | .
TGTGCCAGCAGTTACCAGGGGGTGAGCACTGAAGCTTTCTTT | CASSYQGVSTEAFF | TRBD1 | TRBJ1-1 | TRBV6-5 | .
TGCGCCAGCAGCTATAGTACAGGGGGCGCTCAGACCGGGGAGCTGTTTTTT | CASSYSTGGAQTGELFF | TRBD1 | TRBJ2-2 | TRBV5-1 | .
TGCGCCAGCAGCTTGGGGGACAGGGCCATCTATGGCTACACCTTC | CASSLGDRAIYGYTF | TRBD1 | TRBJ1-2 | TRBV5-1 | .
TGTGCCAGTAGTATAGATCAAATTAGGACTGAAGCTTTCTTT | CASSIDQIRTEAFF | . | TRBJ1-1 | TRBV19 | .
TGTGCCAGCAGCAAGGACAGGGGTACAGATACGCAGTATTTT | CASSKDRGTDTQYF | TRBD1 | TRBJ2-3 | TRBV7-3 | .
TGTGCCAGCAGTGAATGGGCGGGAGCTGGCACAGATACGCAGTATTTT | CASSEWAGAGTDTQYF | TRBD2 | TRBJ2-3 | TRBV6-1 | .
TGCGCCAGCAGCTGGGGATCGCTCTACGAGCAGTACTTC | CASSWGSLYEQYF | . | TRBJ2-7 | TRBV5-1 | .
TGTGCCAGCAGTGAAGAGGGTGCAGGGTCCTACGAGCAGTACTTC | CASSEEGAGSYEQYF | . | TRBJ2-7 | TRBV6-1 | once
TGTGCCAGCTCACCAAACAGGGGGGGTGAAAAACTGTTTTTT | CASSPNRGGEKLFF | TRBD1 | TRBJ1-4 | TRBV18 | .
TGCGCCAGCTTCGACAGGGTTGGAAACACCATATATTTT | CASFDRVGNTIYF | TRBD1 | TRBJ1-3 | TRBV10-1 | .
TGCGCCAGCAGCCCAGGACAGGGGGCAAGTCGTGAGCAGTTCTTC | CASSPGQGASREQFF | TRBD1 | TRBJ2-1 | TRBV5-1 | .
TGTGCCAGTAGTACAACAGGGGATTCCTACAATGAGCAGTTCTTC | CASSTTGDSYNEQFF | TRBD1 | TRBJ2-1 | TRBV19 | .
TGTGCCAGCAGCTCCCAGGGGAGTAATGAGCAGTTCTTC | CASSSQGSNEQFF | . | TRBJ2-1 | TRBV5-4 | .
TGTGCCAGCAGCTATTATGGGGTAGAGACCCAGTACTTC | CASSYYGVETQYF | . | TRBJ2-5 | TRBV7-3 | .
TGCGCCAGCAGCTTTGCAGCGGGGAACACCGGGGAGCTGTTTTTT | CASSFAAGNTGELFF | . | TRBJ2-2 | TRBV5-1 | .
TGTGCCAGCAGCCATCTATATCCCGGGAGAGGGTTTGACAATGAGCAGTTCTTC | CASSHLYPGRGFDNEQFF | . | TRBJ2-1 | TRBV7-8 | .
TGTGTCAGCAGCTTGGGGGGGGGAAGCAATCAGCCCCAGCATTTT | CVSSLGGGSNQPQHF | . | TRBJ1-5 | TRBV5-4 | .
TGTGCCAGTAGTACACTAGCGGGAGGTTCCTACGAGCAGTACTTC | CASSTLAGGSYEQYF | TRBD2 | TRBJ2-7 | TRBV19 | .
TGTGCCAGTACCCTCGCAGGGAAACCCACAGATACGCAGTATTTT | CASTLAGKPTDTQYF | . | TRBJ2-3 | TRBV6-1 | .
TGTGCCAGCAGCGTATCAAGAGCTGGAAACACCATATATTTT | CASSVSRAGNTIYF | . | TRBJ1-3 | TRBV9 | .
TGTGCCAGCAGCCTTCGGGACAGCTACGAGCAGTACTTC | CASSLRDSYEQYF | TRBD1 | TRBJ2-7 | TRBV11-3 | .
TGCGCCAGCAGTGAGTTCAGGGGAGGGAAGGCTGAAGCTTTCTTT | CASSEFRGGKAEAFF | . | TRBJ1-1 | TRBV10-1 | .
TGCGCCAGCAGTCCCGGGACTAGCGGGAGAGGAGAGACCCAGTACTTC | CASSPGTSGRGETQYF | TRBD2 | TRBJ2-5 | TRBV23-1 | .
TGTGCCAGCAGCTTTTACATAGCTAACGAGCAGTACTTC | CASSFYIANEQYF | . | TRBJ2-7 | TRBV7-2 | .
TGCGCCAGCCTACTAGCGGGGTGGGGCACAGATACGCAGTATTTT | CASLLAGWGTDTQYF | TRBD2 | TRBJ2-3 | TRBV10-2 | .
TGTGCCAGCAGTACAGATCGTGAAGCTTTCTTT | CASSTDREAFF | . | TRBJ1-1 | TRBV4-2 | .
TGTGCCAGTAGTATAGCAGGACGTCGTCAGCCCCAGCATTTT | CASSIAGRRQPQHF | . | TRBJ1-5 | TRBV19 | .
TGTGCCAGCAGCTTAGCAGGGTATGGCTACACCTTC | CASSLAGYGYTF | . | TRBJ1-2 | TRBV7-2 | .
TGTGCCAGCAGCTTGTGGGGCGATCAGCCCCAGCATTTT | CASSLWGDQPQHF | . | TRBJ1-5 | TRBV5-5 | few
TGCGCCAGCAGCTTGGCCAGCCTCTCAACTAATGAAAAACTGTTTTTT | CASSLASLSTNEKLFF | . | TRBJ1-4 | TRBV5-1 | once
TGTGCCATCAGTGAGTCGAGAGCTAGCGGGGATTACAATGAGCAGTTCTTC | CAISESRASGDYNEQFF | TRBD2 | TRBJ2-1 | TRBV10-3 | few
TGTGCCAGCAGTGAACAAGAGACCCAGTACTTC | CASSEQETQYF | . | TRBJ2-5 | TRBV6-5 | .
TGTGCCAGCAGTTTAGGGGAGGGGGACGAGCAGTACTTC | CASSLGEGDEQYF | . | TRBJ2-7 | TRBV27 | .